This TCR beta chain appears in the sequencing data of a study of T-cell memory formation after mild COVID-19. Findings of the study overall: Balance between CD4 and CD8 was seen in clones contracting day 15 to 85, and a CD4+ lean was seen in later expanders. Confirmation was lacking for SARS-CoV-2 specificity of second-wave clones that peaked on day 37.

Constant-segment-primed 5'RACE gave TCR alpha and TCR beta cDNA libraries with sample barcodes and UMIs. Each CDR3 protein is one row after TCRdb ran MiXCR on the 5' RACE reads. This sample yields tens of thousands of distinct CDR3 sequences, of which 7.3% are seen a single time; 1.4% belongs to the top ten. This clonotype was observed at least ten times. Its antigen is as yet unknown. The sequenced material came from PBMCs or a T cell subset sorted from them (not recorded which). The TCR originated in a man aged 18 to 29 who had mild COVID-19 (a few samples of this study predate the infection). Cell type and time point are not known.

Here the CDR3 DNA reads TGTGCCAGCAGCTTGATGGGACAGCAAGAGACCCAGTACTTC. Translation: CASSLMGQQETQYF. This chain links TRBV5-5 with TRBJ2-5, with TRBD1 identical over 7 bases. Germline CDR1 SGHKS, CDR2 YYEKEE (reference sequence). Trimming at V came to 1 base and at J to 2 bases, leaving 2 bases not matched to a gene. This CDR3 is 14 amino acids long.